Below, 15 T cell receptor beta chains from the same sample are listed, as sequenced in a study of T cells in Graves' hyperthyroidism and ophthalmopathy (dated by TCRdb to about 2019). Libraries were built with multiplex PCR. Reads for this sample came from an Illumina HiSeq 2000. Amplification of TCR beta CDR3 regions was carried out from RNA transcripts. The first round of RT-PCR for the TCR CDR3 was performed with the HTBI primer set and the Qiagen OneStep RT-PCR kit. TCRdb ran its own pipeline on the public reads, namely fastp trimming at Q25 and MiXCR clone calling, and kept in-frame beta chains. A single entry per CDR3 protein holds the most common genes and DNA from its merged rows. The sample table lists hundreds of thousands of distinct CDR3 sequences, just over 45% of them with a count of one. The ten most abundant clones make up roughly 8.2% of the sample. The sequencing input was peripheral blood or thyroid tissue (not recorded which). The receptors here all came from a young woman with Graves' hyperthyroidism. Donor details come from another sample of the same person, matched by shared clones.

The chain carries TRBV19 and TRBJ2-7; tentative D call: TRBD2 (7 bases). Germline V gives CDR1 LNHDA, CDR2 SQIVND (reference sequence). The CDR3 totals 15 residues. V lost 4 bases and J 5 bases, leaving 18 bases between the germline ends. The CDR3 nucleotides are TGTGCCAGTAGTACCGCGGGGGCGTTCATCCACGAGCAGTACTTC. It yields the protein CASSTAGAFIHEQYF.

The chain carries TRBV7-6 and TRBJ2-7; D assignment may be TRBD1 or TRBD2 (5 bases each). This CDR3 spans 12 amino acids. Germline V lookup: CDR1 SGHVS, CDR2 FNYEAQ. Deletions cut 5 bases from V and 4 bases from J, with 9 bases between. The CDR3 DNA follows: TGTGCCAGCAGCGGGGACCCATACGAGCAGTACTTC. Translating gives CASSGDPYEQYF.

This clonotype was recorded once. A much larger clone is a single base away; this may be a read error. This rearrangement joins TRBV29-1 to TRBJ2-7, with D possibly being TRBD1 or TRBD2 (5 bases each). Germline CDR1 is SQVTM and CDR2 is ANQGSEA. V was pared by 7 bases and J by 2 bases, with 15 bases between. The CDR3 totals 13 residues. The CDR3 DNA sequence: TGCAGCGGCCGGGGCCAGGACGCCTACGAGCAGTACTTC. Protein product: CSGRGQDAYEQYF.

This CDR3 is CASSPGQNFRYTF. The DNA for the CDR3 is TGTGCCAGCAGCCCGGGACAGAATTTCCGCTACACCTTC. The V call is TRBV7-8, the J call TRBJ1-2; 7 positions agree with TRBD1. Germline V gene sequence: CDR1 SGHVS, CDR2 FQNEAQ. V shed 5 bases and J 9 bases; nucleotides not matched to a gene: 9. This CDR3 spans 13 amino acids.

This clonotype was detected many times. This chain links TRBV10-3 with TRBJ1-2; possible D gene TRBD1, 6 bases. V shed 0 bases and J shed 3 bases, with 17 bases lying between them. The CDR3 consists of 17 residues. CDR1 is ENHRY and CDR2 is SYGVKD in the germline V gene. The DNA of the CDR3 is TGTGCCATCAGTGAGTCGACAGGCTACAGTACGGACTATGGCTACACCTTC. Amino acid sequence: CAISESTGYSTDYGYTF.

This sequence joins TRBV20-1 and TRBJ1-2; D is unresolved. This CDR3 is 17 amino acids long. The V gene's germline CDR1 is DFQATT and CDR2 SNEGSKA (reference sequence). Trimming shortened V by 0 bases and J by 5 bases, and 22 bases separated the two germline ends. CDR3 amino acids: CSARDEGLEGLKYGYTF. In DNA, the CDR3 is TGCAGTGCTAGAGATGAAGGGTTGGAAGGACTCAAGTATGGCTACACCTTC.

The chain links TRBV24-1 to TRBJ2-7, with TRBD1 matching 9 bases. V trimming: 5 bases; J trimming: 1 base; junction bases outside the gene matches: 20. Germline CDR1 is KGHDR and CDR2 is SFDVKD. The CDR3 totals 20 residues. The CDR3 here is CATSGSDGQGKARHSYEQYF. CDR3 bases: TGTGCCACCAGTGGCTCGGATGGACAGGGGAAGGCACGGCATTCCTACGAGCAGTACTTC.

The chain joins TRBV11-3 to TRBJ1-1, with TRBD1 matching 7 bases. The length of the CDR3 is 15 residues. Unmatched junction bases numbered 6, after V lost 5 bases and J lost 0 bases. Germline lookup yields CDR1 SGHNT and CDR2 YENEEA. Written as DNA, the CDR3 is TGTGCCAGCAGCCCAGAACAGGGGATGAACACTGAAGCTTTCTTT. This sequence encodes CASSPEQGMNTEAFF.

There are a few counts of this clonotype. The V and J genes are TRBV6-5 and TRBJ1-2; no firm D call. CDR1 and CDR2 (germline): MNHEY, SVGAGI. Trimming left V 6 bases short and J 5 bases short, with 16 bases between. The CDR3 has 14 residues. The CDR3 reads CASRWSDGMYGYTF. As DNA, the CDR3 is TGTGCCAGCAGGTGGTCGGACGGAATGTATGGCTACACCTTC.

The chain carries TRBV20-1 and TRBJ1-1; D is ambiguous. The CDR3 has 13 amino acids. Germline V gene data show CDR1 as DFQATT and CDR2 as SNEGSKA (reference sequence). V was clipped by 3 bases and J by 6 bases, with 14 bases between them. In DNA, the CDR3 is TGCAGTGCTAGTCCAGGCGTTGTATCTGAAGCTTTCTTT. It yields the protein CSASPGVVSEAFF.

This clonotype was detected once. The rearrangement joins TRBV29-1 to TRBJ1-4; 7 bases line up with TRBD1. After removal of 4 bases from V and 4 bases from J, the junction contained 9 bases not matched to a gene. Germline CDR1 reads SQVTM; CDR2 reads ANQGSEA. This CDR3 is 15 amino acids long. The CDR3 loop is CSVASLQGVNEKLFF. DNA for the CDR3: TGCAGCGTTGCTTCTCTTCAGGGGGTTAATGAAAAACTGTTTTTT.

This clonotype was observed a few times. The V and J genes are TRBV20-1 and TRBJ2-7, with D perhaps matching TRBD1 (6 bases). V lost 5 bases and J lost 3, with 11 bases in between. The CDR3 spans 12 residues. CDR1 is DFQATT, CDR2 SNEGSKA, per germline (reference sequence). CDR3 amino acids: CSAPRGLYEQYF. DNA of the CDR3: TGCAGTGCTCCCAGGGGCCTCTACGAGCAGTACTTC.

The chain is built from TRBV20-1 and TRBJ1-2; 8 bases line up with TRBD1. The V segment lost 4 bases and the J segment 6 bases; nucleotides outside the gene matches: 10. The CDR3 has 14 residues. Looked up from germline, CDR1 is DFQATT and CDR2 is SNEGSKA (reference sequence). The CDR3 sequence: CSANADRERDGYTF. In DNA form, the CDR3 reads TGCAGTGCTAATGCGGACAGGGAAAGGGATGGCTACACCTTC.

This clonotype was seen repeatedly, ten times or more. This chain links TRBV2 with TRBJ1-5; 7 bases agree with TRBD1. Germline CDR1 reads SNHLY; CDR2 reads FYNNEI. Losses at the gene ends were 4 bases for V and 5 bases for J; bases not matched to a gene: 5. The CDR3 is made up of 14 amino acids. In DNA, the CDR3 is TGTGCCAGCAGTGGGGACAGCTTATATCAGCCCCAGCATTTT. Amino acid sequence: CASSGDSLYQPQHF.

J is TRBJ1-2 and V is TRBV11-1; 7 bases fit TRBD1. This CDR3 comprises 15 residues. Looked up from germline, CDR1 is SGHAT and CDR2 is FQDESV (reference sequence). With 11 bases clipped from V and 5 bases from J, the junction kept 17 bases outside the gene matches. CDR3 residues: CAWSANWDSRYGYTF. DNA for the CDR3: TGTGCCTGGAGTGCGAATTGGGACAGCCGATATGGCTACACCTTC.